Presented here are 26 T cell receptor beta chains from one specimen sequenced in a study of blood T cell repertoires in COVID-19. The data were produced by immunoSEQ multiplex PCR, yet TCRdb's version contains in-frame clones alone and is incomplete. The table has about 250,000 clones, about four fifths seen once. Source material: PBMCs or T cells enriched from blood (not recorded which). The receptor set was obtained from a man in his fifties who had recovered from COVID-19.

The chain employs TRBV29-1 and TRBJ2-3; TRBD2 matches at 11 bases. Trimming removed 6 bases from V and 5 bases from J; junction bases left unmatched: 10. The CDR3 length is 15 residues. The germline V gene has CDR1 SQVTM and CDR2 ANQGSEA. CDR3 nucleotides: TGCAGCGTGGTCACTAGCGGGAGAGATGGAGATACGCAGTATTTT. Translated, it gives CSVVTSGRDGDTQYF.

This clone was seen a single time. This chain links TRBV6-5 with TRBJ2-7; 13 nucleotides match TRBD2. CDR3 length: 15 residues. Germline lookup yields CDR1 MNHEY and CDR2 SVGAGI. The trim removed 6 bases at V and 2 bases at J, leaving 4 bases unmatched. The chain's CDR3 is CASSPGLAGTYEQYF. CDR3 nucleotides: TGTGCCAGCAGCCCGGGACTAGCGGGAACCTACGAGCAGTACTTC.

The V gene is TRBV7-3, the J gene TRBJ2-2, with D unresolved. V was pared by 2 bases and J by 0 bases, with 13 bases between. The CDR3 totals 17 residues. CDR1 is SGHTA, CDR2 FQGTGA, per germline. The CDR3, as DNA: TGTGCCAGCAGCTTAGGCGGCAGTCCTTCGAACACCGGGGAGCTGTTTTTT. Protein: CASSLGGSPSNTGELFF.

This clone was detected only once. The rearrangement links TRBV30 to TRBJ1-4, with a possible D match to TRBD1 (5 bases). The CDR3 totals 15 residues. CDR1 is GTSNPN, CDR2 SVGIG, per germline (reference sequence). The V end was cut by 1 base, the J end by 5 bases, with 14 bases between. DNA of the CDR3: TGTGCCTGGAGTGGATCGCGGGGGTCAAATGAAAAACTGTTTTTT. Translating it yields CAWSGSRGSNEKLFF.

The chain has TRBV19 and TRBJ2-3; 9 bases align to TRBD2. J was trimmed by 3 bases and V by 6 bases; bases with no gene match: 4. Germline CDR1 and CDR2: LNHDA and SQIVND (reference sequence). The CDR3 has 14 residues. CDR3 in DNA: TGTGCCAGTAGGTCTAGCGGGAAGACAGATACGCAGTATTTT. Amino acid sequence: CASRSSGKTDTQYF.

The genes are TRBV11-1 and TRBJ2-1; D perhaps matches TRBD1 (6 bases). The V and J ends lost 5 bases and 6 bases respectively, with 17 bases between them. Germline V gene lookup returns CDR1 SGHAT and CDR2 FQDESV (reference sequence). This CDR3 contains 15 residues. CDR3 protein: CASSDRDNQANEQFF. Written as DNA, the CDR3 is TGTGCCAGCAGCGACCGGGACAACCAGGCCAATGAGCAGTTCTTC.

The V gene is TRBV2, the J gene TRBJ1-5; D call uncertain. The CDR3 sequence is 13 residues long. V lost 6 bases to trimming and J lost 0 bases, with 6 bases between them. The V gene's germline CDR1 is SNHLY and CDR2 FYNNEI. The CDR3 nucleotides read TGTGCCAGCAGGGAGATTAGCAATCAGCCCCAGCATTTT. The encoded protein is CASREISNQPQHF.

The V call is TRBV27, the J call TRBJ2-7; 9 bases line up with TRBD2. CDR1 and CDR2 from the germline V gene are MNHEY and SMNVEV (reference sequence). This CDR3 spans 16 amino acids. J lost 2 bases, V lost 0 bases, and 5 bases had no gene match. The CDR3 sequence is CASSLSSSGATYEQYF. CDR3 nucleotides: TGTGCCAGCAGTTTATCTTCTAGCGGGGCTACCTACGAGCAGTACTTC.

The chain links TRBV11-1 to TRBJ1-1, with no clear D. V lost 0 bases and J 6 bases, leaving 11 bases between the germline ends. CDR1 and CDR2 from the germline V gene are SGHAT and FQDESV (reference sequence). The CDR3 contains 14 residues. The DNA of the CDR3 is TGTGCCAGCAGCTTAGCTCCCCAGTCAGCTGAAGCTTTCTTT. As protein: CASSLAPQSAEAFF. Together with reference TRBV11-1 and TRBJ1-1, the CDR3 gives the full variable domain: EAEVAQSPRYKITEKSQAVAFWCDPISGHATLYWYRQILGQGPELLVQFQDESVVDDSQLPKDRFSAERLKGVDSTLKIQPAELGDSAMYLCASSLAPQSAEAFFGQGTRLTVV.

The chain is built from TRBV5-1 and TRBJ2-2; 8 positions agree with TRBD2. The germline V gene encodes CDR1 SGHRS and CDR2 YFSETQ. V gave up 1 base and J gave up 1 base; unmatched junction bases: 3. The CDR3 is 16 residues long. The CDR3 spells CASSLLAGKNTGELFF. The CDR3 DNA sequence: TGCGCCAGCAGCTTGTTAGCGGGGAAGAACACCGGGGAGCTGTTTTTT.

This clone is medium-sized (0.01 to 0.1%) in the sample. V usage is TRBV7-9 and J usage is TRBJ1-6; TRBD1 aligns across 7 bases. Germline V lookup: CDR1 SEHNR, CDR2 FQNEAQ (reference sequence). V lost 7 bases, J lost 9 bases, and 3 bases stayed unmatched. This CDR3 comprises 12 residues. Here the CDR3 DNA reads TGTGCCAGCACACAGGGGATTTCACCCCTCCACTTT. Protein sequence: CASTQGISPLHF.

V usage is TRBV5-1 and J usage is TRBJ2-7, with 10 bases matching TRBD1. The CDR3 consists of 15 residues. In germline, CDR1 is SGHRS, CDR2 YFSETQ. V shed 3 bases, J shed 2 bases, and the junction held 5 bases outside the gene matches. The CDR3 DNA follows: TGCGCCAGCAGCTACCCGGGACAGGGGACCTACGAGCAGTACTTC. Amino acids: CASSYPGQGTYEQYF. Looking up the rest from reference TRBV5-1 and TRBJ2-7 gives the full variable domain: KAGVTQTPRYLIKTRGQQVTLSCSPISGHRSVSWYQQTPGQGLQFLFEYFSETQRNKGNFPGRFSGRQFSNSRSEMNVSTLELGDSALYLCASSYPGQGTYEQYFGPGTRLTVT.

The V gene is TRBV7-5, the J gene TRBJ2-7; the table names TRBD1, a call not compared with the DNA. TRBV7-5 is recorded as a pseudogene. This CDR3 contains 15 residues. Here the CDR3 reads CARSPPGQGTHEQYF. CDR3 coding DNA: TGTGCCAGAAGCCCCCCGGGACAGGGCACCCACGAGCAGTACTTC.

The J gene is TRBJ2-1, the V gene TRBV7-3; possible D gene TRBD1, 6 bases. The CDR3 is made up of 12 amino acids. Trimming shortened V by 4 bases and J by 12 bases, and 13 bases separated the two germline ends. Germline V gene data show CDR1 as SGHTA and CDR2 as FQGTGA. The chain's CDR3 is CASSSAGGGQFF. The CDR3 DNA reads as TGTGCCAGCAGCTCCGCTGGGGGCGGGCAGTTCTTC.

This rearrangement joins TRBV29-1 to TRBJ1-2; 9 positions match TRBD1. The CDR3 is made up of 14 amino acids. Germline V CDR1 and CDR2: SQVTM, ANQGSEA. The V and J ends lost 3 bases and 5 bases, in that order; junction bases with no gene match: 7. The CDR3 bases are TGCAGCGTTGATGGGACAGGGAATTTTTATGGCTACACCTTC. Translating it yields CSVDGTGNFYGYTF.

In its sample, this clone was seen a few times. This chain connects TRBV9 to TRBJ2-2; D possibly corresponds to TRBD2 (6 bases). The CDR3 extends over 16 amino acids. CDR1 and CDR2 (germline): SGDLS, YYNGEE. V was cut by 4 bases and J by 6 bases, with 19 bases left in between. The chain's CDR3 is CASSPSIGGPAGELFF. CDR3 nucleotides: TGTGCCAGCAGCCCTTCAATAGGAGGGCCGGCCGGGGAGCTGTTTTTT.

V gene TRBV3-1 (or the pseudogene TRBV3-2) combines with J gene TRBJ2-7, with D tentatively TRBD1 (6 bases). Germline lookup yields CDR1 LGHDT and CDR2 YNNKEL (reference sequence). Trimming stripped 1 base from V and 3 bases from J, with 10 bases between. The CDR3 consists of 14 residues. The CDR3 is CASSQAGVYYEQYF. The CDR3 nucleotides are TGTGCCAGCAGCCAAGCAGGGGTTTACTACGAGCAGTACTTC.

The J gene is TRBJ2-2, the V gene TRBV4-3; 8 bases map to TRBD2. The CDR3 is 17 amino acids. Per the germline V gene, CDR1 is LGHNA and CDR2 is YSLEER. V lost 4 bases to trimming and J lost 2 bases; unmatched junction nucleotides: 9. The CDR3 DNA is TGCGCCAGCAGCCCCCAGATCGGGAGGGCCAACACCGGGGAGCTGTTTTTT. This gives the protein CASSPQIGRANTGELFF.

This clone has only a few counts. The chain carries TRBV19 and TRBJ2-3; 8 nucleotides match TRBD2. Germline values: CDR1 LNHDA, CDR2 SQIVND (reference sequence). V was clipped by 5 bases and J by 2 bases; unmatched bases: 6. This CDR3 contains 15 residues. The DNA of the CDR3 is TGTGCCAGTAGTGGATTAGCGGGGAACACAGATACGCAGTATTTT. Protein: CASSGLAGNTDTQYF.

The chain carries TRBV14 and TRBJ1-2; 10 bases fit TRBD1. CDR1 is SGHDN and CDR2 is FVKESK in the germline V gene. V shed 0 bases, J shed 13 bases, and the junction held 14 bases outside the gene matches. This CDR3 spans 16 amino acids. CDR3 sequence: CASSQDLAGTGAATTF. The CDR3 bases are TGTGCCAGCAGCCAAGACCTAGCCGGGACAGGGGCCGCTACCACCTTC.

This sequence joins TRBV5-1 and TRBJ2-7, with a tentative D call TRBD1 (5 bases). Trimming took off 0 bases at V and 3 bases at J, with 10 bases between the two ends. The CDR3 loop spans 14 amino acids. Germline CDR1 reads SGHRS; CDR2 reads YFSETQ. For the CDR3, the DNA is TGCGCCAGCAGCTTGGAGGGGCGGAACTACGAGCAGTACTTC. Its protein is CASSLEGRNYEQYF. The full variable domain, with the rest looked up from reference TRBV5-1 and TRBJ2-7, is KAGVTQTPRYLIKTRGQQVTLSCSPISGHRSVSWYQQTPGQGLQFLFEYFSETQRNKGNFPGRFSGRQFSNSRSEMNVSTLELGDSALYLCASSLEGRNYEQYFGPGTRLTVT.

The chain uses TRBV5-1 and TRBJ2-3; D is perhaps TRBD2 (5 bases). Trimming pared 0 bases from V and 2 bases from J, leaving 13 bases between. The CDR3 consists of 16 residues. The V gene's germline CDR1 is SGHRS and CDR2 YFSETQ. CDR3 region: CASSLERRGSTDTQYF. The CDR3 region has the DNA TGCGCCAGCAGCTTGGAGAGAAGAGGGTCCACAGATACGCAGTATTTT.

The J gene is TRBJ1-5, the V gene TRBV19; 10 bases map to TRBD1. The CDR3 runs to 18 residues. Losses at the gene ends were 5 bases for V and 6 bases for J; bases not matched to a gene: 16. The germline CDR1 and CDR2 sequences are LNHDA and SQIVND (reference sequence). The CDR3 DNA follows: TGTGCCAGTAGTGTGGCCGGGACAGGGGTTCGCAGGAGTCAGCCCCAGCATTTT. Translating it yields CASSVAGTGVRRSQPQHF.

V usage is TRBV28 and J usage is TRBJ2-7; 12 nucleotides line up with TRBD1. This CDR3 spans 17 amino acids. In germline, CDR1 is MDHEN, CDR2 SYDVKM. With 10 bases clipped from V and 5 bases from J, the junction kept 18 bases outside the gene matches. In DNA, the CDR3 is TGTGCCAACGATGACCGGGACAGGGGGCTAGTGTTCCACGAGCAGTACTTC. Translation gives CANDDRDRGLVFHEQYF. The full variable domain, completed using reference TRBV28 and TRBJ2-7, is DVKVTQSSRYLVKRTGEKVFLECVQDMDHENMFWYRQDPGLGLRLIYFSYDVKMKEKGDIPEGYSVSREKKERFSLILESASTNQTSMYLCANDDRDRGLVFHEQYFGPGTRLTVT.

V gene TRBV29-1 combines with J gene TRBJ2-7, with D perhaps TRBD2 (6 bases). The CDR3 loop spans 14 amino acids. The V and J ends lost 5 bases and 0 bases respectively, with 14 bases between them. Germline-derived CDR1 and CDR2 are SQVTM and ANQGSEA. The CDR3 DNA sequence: TGCAGCGTTCTGAGTAGCGGATTCTCCTACGAGCAGTACTTC. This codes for CSVLSSGFSYEQYF.

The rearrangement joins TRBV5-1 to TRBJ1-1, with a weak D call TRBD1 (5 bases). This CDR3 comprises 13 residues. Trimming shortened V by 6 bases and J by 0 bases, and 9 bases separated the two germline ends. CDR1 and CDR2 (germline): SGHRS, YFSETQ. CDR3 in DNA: TGCGCCAGCACGGTAGGGGTGAACACTGAAGCTTTCTTT. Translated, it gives CASTVGVNTEAFF.